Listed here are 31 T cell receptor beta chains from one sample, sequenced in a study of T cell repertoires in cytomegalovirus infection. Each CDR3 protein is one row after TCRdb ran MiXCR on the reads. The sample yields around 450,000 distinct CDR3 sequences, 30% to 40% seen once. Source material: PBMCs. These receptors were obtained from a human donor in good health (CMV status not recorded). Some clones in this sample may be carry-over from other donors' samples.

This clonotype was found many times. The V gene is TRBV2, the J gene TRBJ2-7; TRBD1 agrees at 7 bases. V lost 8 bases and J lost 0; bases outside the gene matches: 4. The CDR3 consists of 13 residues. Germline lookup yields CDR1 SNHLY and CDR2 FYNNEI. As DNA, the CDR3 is TGTGCCAGCGGGACAGTGTTCTCCTACGAGCAGTACTTC. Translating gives CASGTVFSYEQYF.

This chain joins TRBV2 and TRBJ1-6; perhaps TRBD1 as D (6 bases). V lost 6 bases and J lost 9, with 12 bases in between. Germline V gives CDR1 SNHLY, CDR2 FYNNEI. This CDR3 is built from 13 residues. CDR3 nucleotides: TGTGCCAGCAGGGCAGGGGTGAGTTCACCCCTCCACTTT. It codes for CASRAGVSSPLHF.

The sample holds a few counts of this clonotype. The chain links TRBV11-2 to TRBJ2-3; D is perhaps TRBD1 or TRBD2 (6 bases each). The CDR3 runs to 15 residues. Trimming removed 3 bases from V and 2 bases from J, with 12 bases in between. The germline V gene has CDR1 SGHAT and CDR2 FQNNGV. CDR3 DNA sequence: TGTGCCAGCAGCTTGCTGGGGGGCCTCACAGATACGCAGTATTTT. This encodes CASSLLGGLTDTQYF.

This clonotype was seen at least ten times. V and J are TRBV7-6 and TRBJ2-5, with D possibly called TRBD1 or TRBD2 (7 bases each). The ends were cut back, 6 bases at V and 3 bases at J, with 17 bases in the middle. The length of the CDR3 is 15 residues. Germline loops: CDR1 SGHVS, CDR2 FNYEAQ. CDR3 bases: TGTGCCAGCAGACAACAGGGGAGGGTCGAAGAGACCCAGTACTTC. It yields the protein CASRQQGRVEETQYF.

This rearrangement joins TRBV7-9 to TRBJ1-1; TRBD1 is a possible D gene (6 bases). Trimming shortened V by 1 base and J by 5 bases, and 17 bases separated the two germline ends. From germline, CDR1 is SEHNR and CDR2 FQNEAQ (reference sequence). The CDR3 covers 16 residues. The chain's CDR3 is CASSLGAGAGETEAFF. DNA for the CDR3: TGTGCCAGCAGCTTAGGGGCCGGGGCAGGGGAGACTGAAGCTTTCTTT.

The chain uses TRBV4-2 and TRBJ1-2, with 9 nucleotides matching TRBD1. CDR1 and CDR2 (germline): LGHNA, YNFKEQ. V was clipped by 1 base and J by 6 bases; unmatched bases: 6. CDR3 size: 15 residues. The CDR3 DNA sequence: TGTGCCAGCAGCCAAGGGTTGGACAGGGGTAATGGCTACACCTTC. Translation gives CASSQGLDRGNGYTF.

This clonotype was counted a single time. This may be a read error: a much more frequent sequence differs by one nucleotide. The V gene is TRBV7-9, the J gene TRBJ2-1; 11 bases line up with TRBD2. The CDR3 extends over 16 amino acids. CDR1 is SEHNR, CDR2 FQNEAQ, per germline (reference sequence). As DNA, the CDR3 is TGTGCCAGCAGCTTATTTCTAGCGGGGGGTAGCGATGAGCAGTTATTC. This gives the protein CASSLFLAGGSDEQLF.

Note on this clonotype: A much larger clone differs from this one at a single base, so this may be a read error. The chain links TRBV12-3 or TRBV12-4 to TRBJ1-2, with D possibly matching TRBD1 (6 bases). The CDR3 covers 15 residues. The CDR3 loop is CDSSLWTATNYGYTF. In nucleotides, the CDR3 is TGTGACAGCAGCCTCTGGACAGCAACTAACTATGGCTACACCTTC.

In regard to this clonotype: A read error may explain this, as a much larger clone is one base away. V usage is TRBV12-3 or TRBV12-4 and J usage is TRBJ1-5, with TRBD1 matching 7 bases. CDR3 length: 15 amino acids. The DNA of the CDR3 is TGTGCCAGCAGTTTAGACAGGGGAAGGAATCAGTCCCAGCATTTT. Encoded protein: CASSLDRGRNQSQHF.

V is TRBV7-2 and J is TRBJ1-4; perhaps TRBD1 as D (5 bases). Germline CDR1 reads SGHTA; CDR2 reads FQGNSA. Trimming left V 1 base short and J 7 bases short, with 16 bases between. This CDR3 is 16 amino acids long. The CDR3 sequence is CASSLVRGGTCEKLFF. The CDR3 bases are TGTGCCAGCAGCTTAGTGCGGGGGGGTACATGTGAAAAACTGTTTTTT.

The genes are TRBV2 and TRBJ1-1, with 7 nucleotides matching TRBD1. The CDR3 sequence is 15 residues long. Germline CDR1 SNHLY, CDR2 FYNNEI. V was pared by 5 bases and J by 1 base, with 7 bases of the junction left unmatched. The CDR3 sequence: CASSPTGVKNTEAFF. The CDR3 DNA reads TGTGCCAGCAGTCCAACAGGGGTAAAGAACACTGAAGCTTTCTTT. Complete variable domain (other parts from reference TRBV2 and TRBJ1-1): EPEVTQTPSHQVTQMGQEVILRCVPISNHLYFYWYRQILGQKVEFLVSFYNNEISEKSEIFDDQFSVERPDGSNFTLKIRSTKLEDSAMYFCASSPTGVKNTEAFFGQGTRLTVV.

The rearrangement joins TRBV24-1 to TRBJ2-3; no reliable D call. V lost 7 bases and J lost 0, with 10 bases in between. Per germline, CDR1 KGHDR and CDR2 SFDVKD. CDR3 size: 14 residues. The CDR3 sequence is CATSGVASTDTQYF. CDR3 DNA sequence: TGTGCCACCAGCGGCGTGGCTAGCACAGATACGCAGTATTTT.

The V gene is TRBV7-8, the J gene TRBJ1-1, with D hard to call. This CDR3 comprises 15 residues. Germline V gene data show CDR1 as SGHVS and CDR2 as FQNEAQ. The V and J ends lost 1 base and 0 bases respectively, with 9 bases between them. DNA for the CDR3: TGTGCCAGCAGCTTAGTGCGGGCAGTGAACACTGAAGCTTTCTTT. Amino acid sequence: CASSLVRAVNTEAFF.

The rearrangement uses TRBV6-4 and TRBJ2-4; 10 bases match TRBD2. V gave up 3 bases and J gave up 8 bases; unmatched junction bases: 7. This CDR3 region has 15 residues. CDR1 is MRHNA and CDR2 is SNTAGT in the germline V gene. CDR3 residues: CASSESGGEGDIQYF. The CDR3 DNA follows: TGTGCCAGCAGTGAAAGCGGGGGGGAAGGGGACATTCAGTACTTC.

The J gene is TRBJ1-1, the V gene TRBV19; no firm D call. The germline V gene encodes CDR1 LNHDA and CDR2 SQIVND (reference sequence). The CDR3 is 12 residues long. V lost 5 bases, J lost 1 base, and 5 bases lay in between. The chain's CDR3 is CASSSKNTEAFF. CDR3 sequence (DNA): TGTGCCAGTAGTTCGAAGAACACTGAAGCTTTCTTT.

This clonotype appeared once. The CDR3 coding sequence is TGCAGTGCTACGAGACTAGCGGGGTCCCAAGAGACCCAGTACTTC. It specifies CSATRLAGSQETQYF. The chain couples TRBV20-1 to TRBJ2-5; 11 nucleotides agree with TRBD2. This CDR3 contains 15 residues. Germline values: CDR1 DFQATT, CDR2 SNEGSKA (reference sequence). Germline trimming cut 4 bases from V and 1 base from J; bases unmatched to any gene: 5.

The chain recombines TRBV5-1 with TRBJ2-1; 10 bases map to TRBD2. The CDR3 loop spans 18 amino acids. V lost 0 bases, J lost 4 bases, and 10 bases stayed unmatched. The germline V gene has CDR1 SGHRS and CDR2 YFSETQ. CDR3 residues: CASSLVPSGGAKYNEQFF. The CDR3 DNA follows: TGCGCCAGCAGCTTGGTTCCCAGCGGGGGGGCCAAGTACAATGAGCAGTTCTTC.

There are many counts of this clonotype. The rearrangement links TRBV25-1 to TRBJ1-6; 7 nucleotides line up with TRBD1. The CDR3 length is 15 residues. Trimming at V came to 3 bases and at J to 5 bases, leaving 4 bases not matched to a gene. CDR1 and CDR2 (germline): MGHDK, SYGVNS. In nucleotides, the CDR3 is TGTGCCAGCAGTGATTGGACAGGTGATAATTCACCCCTCCACTTT. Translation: CASSDWTGDNSPLHF.

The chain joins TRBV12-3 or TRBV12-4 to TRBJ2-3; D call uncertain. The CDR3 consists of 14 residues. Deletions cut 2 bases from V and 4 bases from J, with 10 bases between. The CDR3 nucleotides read TGTGCCAGCAGTTTACAGACCTCCCCAGATACGCAGTATTTT. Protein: CASSLQTSPDTQYF.

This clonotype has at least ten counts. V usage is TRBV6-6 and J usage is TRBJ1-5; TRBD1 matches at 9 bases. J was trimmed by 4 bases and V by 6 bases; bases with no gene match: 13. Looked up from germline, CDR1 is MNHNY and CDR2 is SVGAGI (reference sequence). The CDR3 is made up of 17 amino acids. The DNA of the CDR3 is TGTGCCAGCAGCCCTTCTAGGACAGGGGCTTCAAATCAGCCCCAGCATTTT. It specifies CASSPSRTGASNQPQHF.

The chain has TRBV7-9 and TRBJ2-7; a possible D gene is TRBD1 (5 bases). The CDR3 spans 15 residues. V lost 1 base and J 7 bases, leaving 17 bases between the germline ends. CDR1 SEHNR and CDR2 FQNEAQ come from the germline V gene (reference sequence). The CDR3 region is CASSLVTGFSREQYF. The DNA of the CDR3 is TGTGCCAGCAGCTTAGTCACAGGTTTCTCTCGGGAGCAGTACTTC. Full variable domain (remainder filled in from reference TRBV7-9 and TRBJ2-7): DTGVSQNPRHKITKRGQNVTFRCDPISEHNRLYWYRQTLGQGPEFLTYFQNEAQLEKSRLLSDRFSAERPKGSFSTLEIQRTEQGDSAMYLCASSLVTGFSREQYFGPGTRLTVT.

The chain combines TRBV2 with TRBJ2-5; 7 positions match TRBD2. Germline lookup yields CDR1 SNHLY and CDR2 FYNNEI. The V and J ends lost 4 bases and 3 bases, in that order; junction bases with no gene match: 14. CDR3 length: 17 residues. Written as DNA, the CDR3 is TGTGCCAGCAGTGCGGGGGAGGGAGTCCTAAGGAAAGAGACCCAGTACTTC. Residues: CASSAGEGVLRKETQYF.

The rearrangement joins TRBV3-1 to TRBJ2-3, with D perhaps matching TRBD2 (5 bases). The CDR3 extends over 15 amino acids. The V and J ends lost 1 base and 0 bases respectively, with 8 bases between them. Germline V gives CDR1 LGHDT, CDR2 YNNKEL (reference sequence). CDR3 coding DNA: TGTGCCAGCAGCCAAGCGGGAACTAGCACAGATACGCAGTATTTT. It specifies CASSQAGTSTDTQYF.

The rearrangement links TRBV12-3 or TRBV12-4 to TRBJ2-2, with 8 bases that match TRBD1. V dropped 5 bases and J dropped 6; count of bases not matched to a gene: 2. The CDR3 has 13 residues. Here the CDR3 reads CASSEGQAGELFF. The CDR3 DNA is TGTGCCAGCAGTGAGGGACAGGCCGGGGAGCTGTTTTTT.

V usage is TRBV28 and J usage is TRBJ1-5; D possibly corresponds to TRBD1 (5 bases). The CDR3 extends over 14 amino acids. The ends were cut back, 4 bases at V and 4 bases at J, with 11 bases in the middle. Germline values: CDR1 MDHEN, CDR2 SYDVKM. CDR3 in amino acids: CASSSWGRNQPQHF. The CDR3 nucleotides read TGTGCCAGCAGTTCATGGGGCAGGAATCAGCCCCAGCATTTT.

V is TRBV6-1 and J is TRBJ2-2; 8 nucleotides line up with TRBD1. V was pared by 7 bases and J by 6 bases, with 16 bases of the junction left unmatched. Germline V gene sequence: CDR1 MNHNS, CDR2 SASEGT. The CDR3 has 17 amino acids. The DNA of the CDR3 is TGTGCCAGCACACTCAGTCGGACAGGGTTCATCCCCGGGGAGCTGTTTTTT. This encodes CASTLSRTGFIPGELFF.

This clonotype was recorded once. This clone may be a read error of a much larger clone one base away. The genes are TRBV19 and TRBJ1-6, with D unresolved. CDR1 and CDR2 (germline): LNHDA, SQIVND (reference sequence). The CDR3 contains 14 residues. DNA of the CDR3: TGTGCCAGTAGGCGGCTGGGAGGCAATTCACCCCTCCGCTTT. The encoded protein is CASRRLGGNSPLRF.

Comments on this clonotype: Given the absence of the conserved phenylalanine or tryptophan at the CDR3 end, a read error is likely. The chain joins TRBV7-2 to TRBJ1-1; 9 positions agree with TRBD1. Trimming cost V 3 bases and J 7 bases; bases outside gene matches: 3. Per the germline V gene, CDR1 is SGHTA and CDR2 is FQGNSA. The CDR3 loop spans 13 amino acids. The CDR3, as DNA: TGTGCCAGCAGCTTGGACAGGGGACATGAAGCTTTCTTG. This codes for CASSLDRGHEAFL.

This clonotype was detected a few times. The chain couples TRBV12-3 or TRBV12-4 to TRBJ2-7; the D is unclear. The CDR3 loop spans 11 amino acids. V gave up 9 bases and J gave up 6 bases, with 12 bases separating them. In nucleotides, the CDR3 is TGTGCCAGTAAGGACCTCGGCGAGCAGTACTTC. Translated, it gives CASKDLGEQYF.

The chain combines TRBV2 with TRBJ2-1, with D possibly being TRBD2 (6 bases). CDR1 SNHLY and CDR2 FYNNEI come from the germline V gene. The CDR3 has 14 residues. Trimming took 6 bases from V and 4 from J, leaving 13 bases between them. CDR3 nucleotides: TGTGCCAGCAGGGGCGGGGACCTTTACAATGAGCAGTTCTTC. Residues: CASRGGDLYNEQFF.

The CDR3 protein is CASSFRDRGREQPQHF. The CDR3 region has the DNA TGTGCCAGCAGCTTCCGGGACAGGGGGCGAGAGCAGCCCCAGCATTTT. The rearrangement joins TRBV7-2 to TRBJ1-5; 12 bases match TRBD1. The CDR3 is 16 residues long. V gave up 3 bases and J gave up 7 bases; unmatched junction bases: 7. Germline V gene data show CDR1 as SGHTA and CDR2 as FQGNSA.